A single sample is the source of the 5 T cell receptor beta chains below, sequenced in a study of T cells in Graves' hyperthyroidism and ophthalmopathy. RNA transcripts were the template for amplifying TCR beta CDR3 regions. RT-PCR in the first round (using the HTBI primer set) targeted the TCR CDR3. MiXCR, run by TCRdb on the multiplex PCR reads, gives a single entry per CDR3 protein. The profile shows 400,000 to 500,000 distinct CDR3 sequences, 13% to 15% of them singletons. The sample consisted of blood. The source of these receptors is a woman aged 18-30 years with Graves' hyperthyroidism.

Remarks on this clonotype: A read error may explain this, as a much larger clone is one base away. The chain has TRBV6-1 and TRBJ1-1; D possibly corresponds to TRBD1 (6 bases). Germline CDR1 is MNHNS and CDR2 is SASEGT. The V and J ends lost 6 bases and 9 bases respectively, with 23 bases between them. This CDR3 is 15 amino acids long. The CDR3 nucleotides read TGTGCCAGCAGACGCCCGACAGGATTTGGAACTAAAGCTTTCTTT. As protein: CASRRPTGFGTKAFF.

This clonotype appeared many times. This rearrangement joins TRBV27 to TRBJ1-5; D gene uncertain. V lost 3 bases and J lost 9, with 9 bases in between. The CDR3 has 12 residues. CDR1 is MNHEY and CDR2 is SMNVEV in the germline V gene (reference sequence). CDR3 loop: CASSFHGGPQHF. In DNA, the CDR3 is TGTGCCAGCAGTTTTCATGGTGGGCCCCAGCATTTT.

This clonotype was seen at least ten times. The genes are TRBV6-1 and TRBJ2-2; weak D call: TRBD1 (5 bases). The CDR3 runs 16 residues. Trimming shortened V by 5 bases and J by 3 bases, and 16 bases separated the two germline ends. Per germline, CDR1 MNHNS and CDR2 SASEGT. The chain's CDR3 is CASSYQPRGYTGELFF. The CDR3 DNA reads as TGTGCCAGCAGTTACCAGCCAAGGGGATACACCGGGGAGCTGTTTTTT.

This clonotype was detected only a few times. This may be a read error, as it is one base from a much larger clone. This chain connects TRBV28 to TRBJ2-1; possible D gene TRBD2, 6 bases. The germline CDR1 and CDR2 sequences are MDHEN and SYDVKM. The CDR3 consists of 15 residues. Here the CDR3 DNA reads TGTGCCAGCAGTTTGGGGGGTAATCGGTACAATGAGCAGTCCTTC. As protein: CASSLGGNRYNEQSF.

A few counts support this clonotype. The chain links TRBV6-1 to TRBJ1-5; maybe TRBD1 (5 bases). There are 13 residues in the CDR3. Germline lookup yields CDR1 MNHNS and CDR2 SASEGT. V lost 7 bases to trimming and J lost 2 bases, with 9 bases between them. The CDR3 coding sequence is TGTGCCAGCACCCAGGGAGGCAATCAGCCCCAGCATTTT. Amino acid sequence: CASTQGGNQPQHF.